The present entry profiles one T cell receptor beta chain with its context. Methods used by the authors: Amplification from reference gene primers served as the basis for estimated nucleated cell counts. Generated by immunoSEQ multiplex PCR, the TCRdb table keeps only in-frame clones and is missing some. V and J calls plus clone size are reproduced from that table; the DNA served to infer D and trimming. The sample lists 150,000 to 200,000 clones, approximately 87% occurring once. V was cut by 3 bases and J by 2 bases, with 11 bases left in between. Germline CDR1 is KGHSH and CDR2 is LQKENI. This CDR3 spans 14 amino acids. This entry belongs to a study of blood T cell repertoires in COVID-19. On the study more broadly: COVID-19 samples from acute and convalescent phases originated in the United States, Italy and Spain. From T cells, B-cell-depleted T cells, or PBMCs came the material, which was cDNA or gDNA.

It was during active infection that Seattle patients were enrolled and then longitudinally followed. The chain joins TRBV18 to TRBJ2-7; possible D gene TRBD1, 5 bases. The receptor comes from a woman in her seventies with COVID-19, enrolled during active disease. Sequences were obtained from peripheral blood. This chain's CDR3 is CASSPGQATYEQYF. CDR3 coding DNA: TGTGCCAGCTCACCGGGGCAGGCAACCTACGAGCAGTACTTC.